A selection of T cell receptor beta chains follows, all from one sample in a study of cytomegalovirus exposure and HLA in healthy donors. TCRdb's table, derived via immunoSEQ multiplex PCR, lists solely in-frame clones and lacks some. The sample has 100,000 to 150,000 clones; 81% are singletons. Sequencing used PBMCs. These receptors came from a man between 18 and 35 years old in good health and CMV-seronegative. Both conserved end residues are part of each CDR3. Each record gives: clone size, D gene, V gene, J gene, CDR3 DNA, CDR3 protein. D genes are given only for firm matches. Expanded clones get a size class; other rows say once, few or many, or leave the size out.

NA,TRBD1,TRBV10-2,TRBJ1-2,TGCGCCAGCAGTGAGTCAACAGGGGTGATGTCCTATGGCTACACCTTC,CASSESTGVMSYGYTF
NA,NA,TRBV5-4,TRBJ2-5,TGTGCCAGCAGCTTGCTCGGGGAGACCCAGTACTTC,CASSLLGETQYF
NA,NA,TRBV19,TRBJ1-1,TGTGCCAGTAGTACGAACAGGGAAAACACTGAAGCTTTCTTT,CASSTNRENTEAFF
NA,NA,TRBV7-2,TRBJ1-6,TGTGCCAGCAGCCTCACGGGGTGGTATAATTCACCCCTCCACTTT,CASSLTGWYNSPLHF
NA,NA,TRBV7-9,TRBJ2-5,TGTGCCAGCAGCTTAGCGGGTGGAGGGGTTCGGGAGACCCAGTACTTC,CASSLAGGGVRETQYF
NA,NA,TRBV4-1,TRBJ2-7,TGCGCCAGCAGCCAAACTAGCTCCTACGAGCAGTACTTC,CASSQTSSYEQYF
NA,NA,TRBV6-1,TRBJ1-2,TGTGCCAGCAGTGAAGGAGAAAACTATGGCTACACCTTC,CASSEGENYGYTF
NA,NA,TRBV7-6,TRBJ1-4,TGTGCCAGCAGCTTAGGACCAGGGGATGAAAAACTGTTTTTT,CASSLGPGDEKLFF
NA,NA,TRBV7-8,TRBJ2-7,TGTGCCAGCAGCTTAGTTACCTACGAGCAGTACTTC,CASSLVTYEQYF
NA,TRBD1,TRBV6-1,TRBJ1-2,TGTGCCTCCCCTCAGGGGGAACAGGGGGCAAGGGGCTACACCTTC,CASPQGEQGARGYTF
NA,NA,TRBV6-1,TRBJ2-5,TGTGCCAGCAACGGAGGGGGGGCGAGGGAGACCCAGTACTTC,CASNGGGARETQYF
NA,NA,TRBV7-2,TRBJ1-1,TGTGCCAGCAGCTTAGACAGGATGAACACTGAAGCTTTCTTT,CASSLDRMNTEAFF
NA,TRBD1,TRBV11-2,TRBJ2-1,TGTGCCAGCAGCCCCAGGGGGCATGAGCAGTTCTTC,CASSPRGHEQFF
NA,TRBD1,TRBV2,TRBJ1-2,TGTGCCAGCAGTGAAGCAAGGGCAGGGGGCGGTGGCTACACCTTC,CASSEARAGGGGYTF
NA,TRBD2,TRBV5-4,TRBJ2-2,TGTGCCAGCAGCTTGGATGCTAGCGGGGACCGGGAGCTGTTTTTT,CASSLDASGDRELFF
once,NA,TRBV6-1,TRBJ2-3,TGTGCCAGCAGTGAAGGCTATAATACGCAGTATTTT,CASSEGYNTQYF
NA,NA,TRBV18,TRBJ2-5,TGTGCCAGCTCACCCGGTGAGGGAGGCCAAGAGACCCAGTACTTC,CASSPGEGGQETQYF
NA,NA,TRBV6-1,TRBJ1-5,TGTGCCAGCAGTGAAGCGCTTCGGGGAATGGGGCAGCCCCAGCATTTT,CASSEALRGMGQPQHF
NA,NA,TRBV7-8,TRBJ2-1,TGTGCCAGCAGCTTGAGGTTCGAAGGTTACAATGAGCAGTTCTTC,CASSLRFEGYNEQFF
NA,NA,TRBV11-1,TRBJ1-1,TGTGCCAGCAGCTTAGAACGAAGCAGGCAAATGAACACTGAAGCTTTCTTT,CASSLERSRQMNTEAFF
NA,TRBD1,TRBV29-1,TRBJ1-1,TGCAGCGTGGAGTCCGGGACAGGTAACACTGAAGCTTTCTTT,CSVESGTGNTEAFF
NA,NA,TRBV5-8,TRBJ1-1,TGTGCCAGCAGGTTTACAGGGTTCGCCACTGAAGCTTTCTTT,CASRFTGFATEAFF
once,TRBD1,TRBV19,TRBJ1-1,TGTGCCAGTAGGGACCGGGAGACAGGGCCTTGGATTGAAGCTTTCTTT,CASRDRETGPWIEAFF
NA,TRBD1,TRBV19,TRBJ1-6,TGTGCCAGTAGTATAGAGGGGACAGGGGGCACCCGAGGCACCCTCCACTTT,CASSIEGTGGTRGTLHF
NA,TRBD1,TRBV7-9,TRBJ1-1,TGTGCCAGCAGCTTAGCGGACAGGGAGAACACTGAAGCTTTCTTT,CASSLADRENTEAFF
NA,TRBD2,TRBV19,TRBJ2-1,TGTGCCAGTAGTACCCCGGAGGCGGGGGGGCCGAATGAGCAGTTCTTC,CASSTPEAGGPNEQFF
NA,NA,TRBV6-1,TRBJ1-1,TGTGCCAGCAGTCCCCGGACAGAGACAAAAGCTTTCTTT,CASSPRTETKAFF
once,NA,TRBV2,TRBJ2-7,TGTGCCAGCATGGCCTCCCCTTCCTACGAGCAGTACTTC,CASMASPSYEQYF
NA,NA,TRBV7-3,TRBJ2-1,TGTGCCAGCAGCCCTAGCCCCTCGGGGAGAGAGCAGTTCTTC,CASSPSPSGREQFF
few,NA,TRBV21-1,TRBJ1-6,TGTGCCAGCACCCTCCGGGGACAGGGGGGTAGTAATTCACCCCTCCACTTT,CASTLRGQGGSNSPLHF
NA,TRBD1,TRBV6-5,TRBJ2-7,TGTGCCAGCAGCCCTGACAGGGGAATTATCTACGAGCAGTACTTC,CASSPDRGIIYEQYF
once,NA,TRBV6-5,TRBJ1-1,TGTGCCAGCAGTTACGAGGCGGACACTGAAGCTTTCTTT,CASSYEADTEAFF
NA,TRBD1,TRBV4-2,TRBJ2-7,TGTGCCAGCAGCTACGGGACAGAGACCTACGAGCAGTACTTC,CASSYGTETYEQYF
NA,NA,TRBV27,TRBJ1-5,TGTGCCAGCAGTTTATACTCATCGGGGGACAATCAGCCCCAGCATTTT,CASSLYSSGDNQPQHF
NA,NA,TRBV6-5,TRBJ1-5,TGTGCCAGCAGGAGCCCAACCTACAATCAGCCCCAGCATTTT,CASRSPTYNQPQHF
NA,NA,TRBV27,TRBJ2-5,TGTGCCAGCAGTTCGATGACCAGGGGTTTGGAGACCCAGTACTTC,CASSSMTRGLETQYF
NA,NA,TRBV2,TRBJ2-2,TGTGCCAGCAGCTCTAACAGGGTGTTGACCGGGGAGCTGTTTTTT,CASSSNRVLTGELFF
NA,TRBD1,TRBV6-6,TRBJ1-2,TGTGCCAGCAGTACGGGACAGCCTTATGGCTACACCTTC,CASSTGQPYGYTF
NA,TRBD1,TRBV11-2,TRBJ2-5,TGTGCCAGCAGCTTAGATGGGGGGACAGGGTGGCAAGAGACCCAGTACTTC,CASSLDGGTGWQETQYF
few,NA,TRBV5-1,TRBJ2-5,TGCGCCAGCAGCTCGTCGCTAAGAGAGACCCAGTACTTC,CASSSSLRETQYF
NA,NA,TRBV18,TRBJ2-4,TGTGCCAGCTCATCGGACAATCTCTTAGCCAAAAACATTCAGTACTTC,CASSSDNLLAKNIQYF